One T cell receptor (beta chain) is described in this entry. The antigen remains unidentified. These data belong to a study of T cell responses to AZD1222 COVID-19 vaccine. Study-level points and caveats: Clonal diversity was possibly underestimated; the donors were predominantly white British and more often female. Baseline serostatus was positive in only six AZD1222 recipients.

The germline V gene encodes CDR1 SEHNR and CDR2 FQNEAQ (reference sequence). The CDR3 extends over 14 amino acids. V lost 0 bases, J lost 6 bases, and 11 bases lay in between. Sequencing was performed with immunoSEQ multiplex PCR; in TCRdb, only in-frame clones are kept and a portion is missing. The sample holds approximately 300,000 clones, approximately 94% seen once. The sample here was peripheral blood, taken 28 days after the second AZD1222 dose. The chain uses TRBV7-9 and TRBJ1-1, with D unresolved. The sequence was collected from an adult who received the AZD1222 COVID-19 vaccine. CDR3 DNA: TGTGCCAGCAGCTTAGCGAGGGAAGAGGCTGAAGCTTTCTTT. Amino acid sequence: CASSLAREEAEAFF.